The 32 T cell receptor beta chains below come from one sample, sequenced in a study of blood T cell repertoires in COVID-19. Clones were sequenced by immunoSEQ multiplex PCR, and TCRdb holds only the in-frame ones, with some missing. The sample contains around 170,000 clones, approximately 88% of which appear only once. Sequencing was carried out using peripheral blood. Every receptor here comes from a man between 18 and 29 years old with active or convalescent COVID-19.

V is TRBV3-1 (or the pseudogene TRBV3-2) and J is TRBJ1-3; D remains ambiguous. V lost 3 bases, J lost 0 bases, and 6 bases lay in between. CDR3 size: 14 residues. Germline assignment: CDR1 LGHDT and CDR2 YNNKEL (reference sequence). CDR3 region: CASSHTASGNTIYF. DNA of the CDR3: TGTGCCAGCAGCCATACAGCCTCTGGAAACACCATATATTTT.

The V gene is TRBV6-5, the J gene TRBJ1-1; 7 bases match TRBD1. The germline V gene has CDR1 MNHEY and CDR2 SVGAGI. The V and J ends lost 6 bases and 0 bases, in that order; junction bases with no gene match: 7. The CDR3 spans 15 residues. As DNA, the CDR3 is TGTGCCAGCAGCGGGACAGCTCCAATGAACACTGAAGCTTTCTTT. Amino acid sequence: CASSGTAPMNTEAFF.

This rearrangement joins TRBV21-1 to TRBJ2-4; the DNA was not used to check the table's D call, TRBD1. TRBV21-1 is designated a pseudogene. There are 15 residues in the CDR3. CDR3 in DNA: TGTGCCAGCAGCAAAGCCTTATCAGGGGGCCACATTCAGTACTTC. It translates to CASSKALSGGHIQYF.

This clone was counted between two and nine times. The chain has TRBV18 and TRBJ1-3, with 7 bases matching TRBD1. Unmatched junction bases numbered 7, after V lost 5 bases and J lost 0 bases. CDR1 KGHSH and CDR2 LQKENI come from the germline V gene. The CDR3 is 16 residues long. CDR3 protein: CASSSGQPDSGNTIYF. The CDR3, as DNA: TGTGCCAGCTCATCGGGACAGCCCGACTCTGGAAACACCATATATTTT.

V gene TRBV7-3 combines with J gene TRBJ1-5, with D unresolved. The V end was cut by 0 bases, the J end by 5 bases, with 5 bases between. The CDR3 spans 13 residues. The V gene's germline CDR1 is SGHTA and CDR2 FQGTGA. CDR3 nucleotide sequence: TGTGCCAGCAGCTTAACGCGGGATCAGCCCCAGCATTTT. Translation: CASSLTRDQPQHF.

V usage is TRBV27 and J usage is TRBJ1-1; no firm D call. Germline values: CDR1 MNHEY, CDR2 SMNVEV (reference sequence). V was cut by 5 bases and J by 4 bases, with 17 bases left in between. CDR3 length equals 15 residues. CDR3 DNA sequence: TGTGCCAGCAGTGCCCGGAGTAGAAGTATCACTGAAGCTTTCTTT. Protein: CASSARSRSITEAFF.

This clone was seen more than once but under ten times. This chain links TRBV3-1 (or the pseudogene TRBV3-2) with TRBJ1-1, with D unclear. CDR1 is LGHDT, CDR2 YNNKEL, per germline (reference sequence). CDR3 length: 14 amino acids. V lost 0 bases to trimming and J lost 10 bases, with 15 bases between them. CDR3 in DNA: TGTGCCAGCAGCCAAGATGCATCGGGGAGAGGAGCTTTCTTT. Residues: CASSQDASGRGAFF.

The V gene is TRBV3-1 (or the pseudogene TRBV3-2), the J gene TRBJ2-1; TRBD2 matches 12 bases. CDR1 LGHDT and CDR2 YNNKEL come from the germline V gene (reference sequence). With 4 bases clipped from V and 1 base from J, the junction kept 2 bases outside the gene matches. This CDR3 has 16 amino acids. The CDR3 DNA is TGTGCCAGCAGCCGACTAGCGGGAGTTTCCTACAATGAGCAGTTCTTC. Amino acid sequence: CASSRLAGVSYNEQFF.

V gene TRBV5-1 combines with J gene TRBJ2-5, with D maybe TRBD2 (6 bases). Germline V gene lookup returns CDR1 SGHRS and CDR2 YFSETQ. V was cut by 2 bases and J by 2 bases, with 10 bases left in between. The CDR3 totals 14 residues. CDR3 sequence: CASSFGGRQETQYF. Here the CDR3 DNA reads TGCGCCAGCAGCTTTGGGGGGAGGCAAGAGACCCAGTACTTC.

V and J are TRBV7-2 and TRBJ2-5; TRBD2 matches at 12 bases. The CDR3 is made up of 14 amino acids. Germline CDR1 is SGHTA and CDR2 is FQGNSA. Unmatched junction bases numbered 3, after V lost 5 bases and J lost 5 bases. The DNA for the CDR3 is TGTGCCAGCAGCACCGGACTAGCGGGGGAGACCCAGTACTTC. Translation gives CASSTGLAGETQYF.

This clone was observed a handful of times. The chain combines TRBV2 with TRBJ2-1, with TRBD1 identical over 8 bases. The germline gives CDR1 SNHLY, CDR2 FYNNEI. This CDR3 spans 14 amino acids. Trimming removed 8 bases from V and 1 base from J; junction bases left unmatched: 4. The CDR3 loop is CASGTGQSYNEQFF. As DNA, the CDR3 is TGTGCCAGCGGGACAGGTCAGTCCTACAATGAGCAGTTCTTC. The variable domain in full, completed from reference TRBV2 and TRBJ2-1, reads EPEVTQTPSHQVTQMGQEVILRCVPISNHLYFYWYRQILGQKVEFLVSFYNNEISEKSEIFDDQFSVERPDGSNFTLKIRSTKLEDSAMYFCASGTGQSYNEQFFGPGTRLTVL.

V gene TRBV23-1 combines with J gene TRBJ1-2; the D gene is possibly TRBD1 (5 bases). TRBV23-1 is known as an ORF, though its function is uncertain. V lost 4 bases to trimming and J lost 2 bases, with 17 bases between them. The CDR3 totals 16 residues. The CDR3 DNA sequence: TGCGCCAGCAGTCCGATAAGGACAAATACAAACTATGGCTACACCTTC. This gives the protein CASSPIRTNTNYGYTF.

This chain uses TRBV6-5 with TRBJ1-3, with D possibly TRBD1 on 5 matching bases. CDR3 length: 15 amino acids. In germline, CDR1 is MNHEY, CDR2 SVGAGI. Trimming stripped 7 bases from V and 2 bases from J, with 15 bases between. DNA of the CDR3: TGTGCCAGCACCCTCGGACCGGACACTGGAAACACCATATATTTT. Amino acid sequence: CASTLGPDTGNTIYF.

The chain couples TRBV7-9 to TRBJ1-2, with D unresolved. The CDR3 has 12 residues. V was clipped by 2 bases and J by 5 bases, with 6 bases between them. Germline CDR1 SEHNR, CDR2 FQNEAQ (reference sequence). CDR3 loop: CASSLQEYGYTF. The CDR3 coding sequence is TGTGCCAGCAGCTTACAGGAATATGGCTACACCTTC.

The genes are TRBV5-6 and TRBJ2-4; D not certain. Looked up from germline, CDR1 is SGHDT and CDR2 is YYEEEE. The CDR3 loop spans 13 amino acids. Deletions cut 4 bases from V and 8 bases from J, with 13 bases between. CDR3 DNA: TGTGCCAGCAGCCAGATCCATTCTCACATTCAGTACTTC. Translated: CASSQIHSHIQYF. Looking up the rest from reference TRBV5-6 and TRBJ2-4 gives the full variable domain: DAGVTQSPTHLIKTRGQQVTLRCSPKSGHDTVSWYQQALGQGPQFIFQYYEEEERQRGNFPDRFSGHQFPNYSSELNVNALLLGDSALYLCASSQIHSHIQYFGAGTRLSVL.

The J gene is TRBJ1-5, the V gene TRBV28; tentative D call: TRBD1 (5 bases). Deletions cut 7 bases from V and 0 bases from J, with 10 bases between. Germline CDR1 is MDHEN and CDR2 is SYDVKM. The CDR3 loop spans 14 amino acids. The CDR3 DNA sequence: TGTGCCAGCAACGTCGACAGTAGCAATCAGCCCCAGCATTTT. Translated, it gives CASNVDSSNQPQHF. Full variable domain (outside the CDR3, taken from reference TRBV28 and TRBJ1-5): DVKVTQSSRYLVKRTGEKVFLECVQDMDHENMFWYRQDPGLGLRLIYFSYDVKMKEKGDIPEGYSVSREKKERFSLILESASTNQTSMYLCASNVDSSNQPQHFGDGTRLSIL.

The chain uses TRBV7-2 and TRBJ1-5; D not resolved. Trimming took off 1 base at V and 5 bases at J, with 12 bases between the two ends. The CDR3 has 15 residues. The germline CDR1 and CDR2 sequences are SGHTA and FQGNSA. This CDR3 reads CASSLEAGSHQPQHF. The CDR3 DNA reads as TGTGCCAGCAGCTTAGAAGCGGGGTCTCATCAGCCCCAGCATTTT.

This chain uses TRBV6-4 with TRBJ2-1; the match to TRBD1 covers 7 bases. Germline V CDR1 and CDR2: MRHNA, SNTAGT. The CDR3 sequence is 14 residues long. J was trimmed by 6 bases and V by 4 bases; bases with no gene match: 6. CDR3 nucleotides: TGTGCCAGCAGTGCCACGGACAGGTCCAATGAGCAGTTCTTC. The encoded protein is CASSATDRSNEQFF.

The chain recombines TRBV30 with TRBJ1-4, with a tentative D call TRBD1 (6 bases). With 8 bases removed from V and 8 bases from J, the gap between germline ends came to 18 bases. The CDR3 has 13 amino acids. Germline CDR1 and CDR2: GTSNPN and SVGIG (reference sequence). The CDR3 spells CALGRGGGEKLFF. The CDR3 DNA sequence: TGTGCCCTAGGAAGGGGAGGGGGGGAAAAACTGTTTTTT.

The V call is TRBV21-1, the J call TRBJ1-4; no check of the table's D call, TRBD1, against the DNA was made. TRBV21-1 is a pseudogene. The CDR3 loop spans 18 amino acids. The CDR3, as DNA: TGTGCCAGCAGCCAACGGGACAGGGGAGTCGGGGGGGAGGAAAAACTGTTTTTT. It yields the protein CASSQRDRGVGGEEKLFF.

The chain links TRBV2 to TRBJ1-2, with 10 bases lining up with TRBD1. Looked up from germline, CDR1 is SNHLY and CDR2 is FYNNEI. The CDR3 sequence is 18 residues long. Trimming cost V 2 bases and J 5 bases; bases outside gene matches: 14. This chain's CDR3 is CASSELPGQGFSFYGYTF. CDR3 bases: TGTGCCAGCAGTGAACTACCGGGACAGGGGTTTTCGTTTTATGGCTACACCTTC.

This clone was seen more than once but under ten times. The V and J genes are TRBV4-2 and TRBJ2-3, with D possibly matching TRBD2 (6 bases). Trimming stripped 1 base from V and 0 bases from J, with 14 bases between. CDR3 length: 17 residues. The germline CDR1 and CDR2 sequences are LGHNA and YNFKEQ. In DNA form, the CDR3 reads TGTGCCAGCAGCCAAGTTGGACCGGAGGGAAGCACAGATACGCAGTATTTT. Its protein product is CASSQVGPEGSTDTQYF.

CDR3 region: CASSTPDIIDQPQHF. DNA for the CDR3: TGTGCCAGTAGTACTCCAGACATTATCGATCAGCCCCAGCATTTT. The chain joins TRBV19 to TRBJ1-5; D unresolved. This CDR3 spans 15 amino acids. V was clipped by 4 bases and J by 5 bases, with 15 bases between them. Germline V CDR1 and CDR2: LNHDA, SQIVND (reference sequence). Complete variable domain (other parts from reference TRBV19 and TRBJ1-5): DGGITQSPKYLFRKEGQNVTLSCEQNLNHDAMYWYRQDPGQGLRLIYYSQIVNDFQKGDIAEGYSVSREKKESFPLTVTSAQKNPTAFYLCASSTPDIIDQPQHFGDGTRLSIL.

The V and J genes are TRBV28 and TRBJ1-1; TRBD1 agrees at 7 bases. V was clipped by 2 bases and J by 3 bases; unmatched bases: 3. Germline V CDR1 and CDR2: MDHEN, SYDVKM. The CDR3 runs to 14 residues. The CDR3 sequence is CASSLGDSYTEAFF. The CDR3 nucleotides are TGTGCCAGCAGTTTAGGGGACAGTTACACTGAAGCTTTCTTT.

This clone was found once. J is TRBJ1-1 and V is TRBV7-2; no clear D. Trimming took off 1 base at V and 5 bases at J, with 11 bases between the two ends. The CDR3 contains 14 residues. Germline assignment: CDR1 SGHTA and CDR2 FQGNSA. This chain's CDR3 is CASSLVGRSTEAFF. CDR3 bases: TGTGCCAGCAGCTTAGTCGGAAGGAGTACTGAAGCTTTCTTT.

The V and J genes are TRBV12-5 and TRBJ1-6, with 8 bases fitting TRBD1. V lost 2 bases and J lost 9; bases outside the gene matches: 3. CDR1 and CDR2 (germline): LGHNT, FRNRAP. This CDR3 has 14 amino acids. This CDR3 reads CASGLQTGGSPLHF. The CDR3 bases are TGTGCTAGTGGTTTGCAAACAGGGGGTTCACCCCTCCACTTT.

The CDR3 sequence: CASSLRTGPGEKLFF. The CDR3 nucleotides read TGTGCCAGCAGCTTACGGACAGGCCCTGGCGAAAAACTGTTTTTT. This chain connects TRBV7-6 to TRBJ1-4; 7 nucleotides align to TRBD1. V gave up 2 bases and J gave up 8 bases; unmatched junction bases: 8. The CDR3 has 15 residues. Per germline, CDR1 SGHVS and CDR2 FNYEAQ.

V and J are TRBV5-6 and TRBJ2-3; 10 bases are a match to TRBD2. The CDR3 is 16 amino acids. The germline V gene encodes CDR1 SGHDT and CDR2 YYEEEE. V lost 2 bases and J lost 6; bases outside the gene matches: 9. CDR3 sequence reads: CASSFDGLAVEDTQYF. The CDR3 DNA is TGTGCCAGCAGCTTTGACGGACTAGCGGTGGAGGATACGCAGTATTTT.

V gene TRBV3-1 (or the pseudogene TRBV3-2) combines with J gene TRBJ2-3, with 10 bases lining up with TRBD2. The length of the CDR3 is 17 residues. Trimming removed 3 bases from V and 0 bases from J; junction bases left unmatched: 6. Germline V gene lookup returns CDR1 LGHDT and CDR2 YNNKEL (reference sequence). CDR3 region: CASSHLISGGSTDTQYF. In nucleotides, the CDR3 is TGTGCCAGCAGCCATCTTATTAGCGGGGGGAGCACAGATACGCAGTATTTT.

This clone was counted once. The chain links TRBV28 to TRBJ1-1; a possible D gene is TRBD1 (6 bases). V was shortened by 5 bases and J by 0 bases, with 13 bases between the two germline ends. The CDR3 is made up of 15 amino acids. The germline CDR1 and CDR2 sequences are MDHEN and SYDVKM. In DNA form, the CDR3 reads TGTGCCAGCAGTCCCAGCGGGACACTGAACACTGAAGCTTTCTTT. This encodes CASSPSGTLNTEAFF.

This sequence joins TRBV28 and TRBJ1-5, with D possibly being TRBD1 (5 bases). The germline gives CDR1 MDHEN, CDR2 SYDVKM. The CDR3 spans 15 residues. V was trimmed by 4 bases and J by 2 bases, leaving 12 bases between them. The CDR3 region is CASSSSGAGNQPQHF. CDR3 nucleotide sequence: TGTGCCAGCAGTTCCTCTGGGGCCGGCAATCAGCCCCAGCATTTT.

In nucleotides, the CDR3 is TGTGCCAGCAGTGGGTCCGGGGGGACCTACGAGCAGTACTTC. It codes for CASSGSGGTYEQYF. The gene calls are TRBV5-6 and TRBJ2-7; 7 nucleotides match TRBD2. This CDR3 has 14 amino acids. Trimming took 5 bases from V and 2 from J; bases not matched to a gene: 7. In germline, CDR1 is SGHDT, CDR2 YYEEEE.